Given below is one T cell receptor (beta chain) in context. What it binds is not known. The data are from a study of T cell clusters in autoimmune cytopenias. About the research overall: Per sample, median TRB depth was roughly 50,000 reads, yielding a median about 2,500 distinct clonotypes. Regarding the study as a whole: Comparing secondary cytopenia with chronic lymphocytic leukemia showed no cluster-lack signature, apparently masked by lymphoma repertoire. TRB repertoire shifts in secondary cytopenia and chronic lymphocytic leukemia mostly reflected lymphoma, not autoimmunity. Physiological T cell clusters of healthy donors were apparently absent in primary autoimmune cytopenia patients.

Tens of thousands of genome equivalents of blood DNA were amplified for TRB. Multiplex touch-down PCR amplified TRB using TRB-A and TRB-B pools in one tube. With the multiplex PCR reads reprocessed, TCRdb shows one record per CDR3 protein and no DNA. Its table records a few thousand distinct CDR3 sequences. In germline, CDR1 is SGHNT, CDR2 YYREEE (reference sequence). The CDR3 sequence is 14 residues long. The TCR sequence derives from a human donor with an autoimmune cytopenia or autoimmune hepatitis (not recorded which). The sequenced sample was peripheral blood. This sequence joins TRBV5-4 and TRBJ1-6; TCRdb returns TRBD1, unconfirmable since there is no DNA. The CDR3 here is CASSQDRDYSPLHF.